This passage covers 29 T cell receptor beta chains from one sample sequenced in a study of T-cell memory formation after mild COVID-19. TCRdb reprocessed the 5' RACE reads via MiXCR and lists one record per CDR3 protein. Of about 470,000 distinct CDR3 sequences listed, over 15% were seen once; the top ten hold more than 9%. Sequencing input: PBMCs or a T cell subset sorted from them (not recorded which). These receptors were obtained from an adult woman who had mild COVID-19 (a few samples of this study predate the infection). Cell type and time point are not known.

The chain combines TRBV12-3 or TRBV12-4 with TRBJ2-2; D gene uncertain. The germline V and J ends were trimmed by 5 bases and 2 bases, with 12 bases remaining between them. The CDR3 totals 15 residues. CDR3 sequence: CASSVQLGNTGELFF. Written as DNA, the CDR3 is TGTGCCAGCAGTGTGCAGCTGGGAAACACCGGGGAGCTGTTTTTT.

Note on this clonotype: An end of the junction differs from the germline gene, which may be a read error. CDR3 in DNA: TGCTCCAGCAGCTTGGACAGCCAAGAATCTGAAGCTTTCTTT. Translation gives CSSSLDSQESEAFF. This sequence joins TRBV5-1 and TRBJ1-1, with a tentative D call TRBD1 (6 bases). The CDR3 is made up of 14 amino acids. The germline CDR1 and CDR2 sequences are SGHRS and YFSETQ.

This clonotype was observed many times. The chain recombines TRBV7-9 with TRBJ2-1; 8 nucleotides align to TRBD2. J lost 2 bases, V lost 6 bases, and 18 bases had no gene match. CDR1 is SEHNR, CDR2 FQNEAQ, per germline (reference sequence). The CDR3 has 19 amino acids. CDR3 sequence reads: CASRAWDYSGRRAYNEQFF. The DNA of the CDR3 is TGTGCCAGCAGGGCTTGGGACTACAGCGGGAGAAGGGCCTACAATGAGCAGTTCTTC.

The chain's CDR3 is CASRERRGEQYF. For the CDR3, the DNA is TGTGCCAGCAGGGAGCGGCGGGGCGAGCAGTACTTC. V usage is TRBV6-5 and J usage is TRBJ2-7; maybe TRBD2 (6 bases). Germline values: CDR1 MNHEY, CDR2 SVGAGI. Trimming shortened V by 6 bases and J by 6 bases, and 12 bases separated the two germline ends. This CDR3 has 12 residues.

The CDR3 DNA reads TGCGCCAGCAGCCGGGAACTCACAGATACGCAGTATTTT. Translation: CASSRELTDTQYF. The V call is TRBV4-3, the J call TRBJ2-3; D remains unclear. CDR1 LGHNA and CDR2 YSLEER come from the germline V gene. This CDR3 has 13 residues. Trimming shortened V by 4 bases and J by 2 bases, and 7 bases separated the two germline ends.

This clonotype turned up a few times. The rearrangement joins TRBV29-1 to TRBJ1-1, with D possibly matching TRBD1 (6 bases). The V gene lost 8 bases and the J gene lost 8 bases, with 18 bases spanning the gap. Germline loops: CDR1 SQVTM, CDR2 ANQGSEA. The CDR3 consists of 12 residues. As DNA, the CDR3 is TGCAGCTTATGGACAGAGAGGGCAGAAGCTTTCTTT. Translated: CSLWTERAEAFF.

The chain has TRBV15 and TRBJ2-3; tentative D call: TRBD2 (6 bases). CDR3 size: 16 residues. V was trimmed by 5 bases and J by 2 bases, leaving 17 bases between them. From germline, CDR1 is LNHNV and CDR2 YYDKDF (reference sequence). The CDR3 DNA reads TGTGCCACCAGCGACTTAGCGGCCTTTACCACAGATACGCAGTATTTT. Protein: CATSDLAAFTTDTQYF.

This clonotype was counted a few times. The J gene is TRBJ2-5, the V gene TRBV5-1, with D tentatively TRBD2 (6 bases). This CDR3 contains 14 residues. Germline V gene sequence: CDR1 SGHRS, CDR2 YFSETQ. V was trimmed by 2 bases and J by 5 bases, leaving 13 bases between them. The CDR3 loop reads CASSFGGPRETQYF. DNA for the CDR3: TGCGCCAGCAGCTTCGGAGGGCCTCGGGAGACCCAGTACTTC.

This chain links TRBV5-1 with TRBJ2-3; 9 positions match TRBD2. Trimming at V came to 4 bases and at J to 1 base, leaving 7 bases not matched to a gene. The germline V gene has CDR1 SGHRS and CDR2 YFSETQ. The CDR3 has 16 amino acids. The CDR3 DNA reads TGCGCCAGCAGCAGAACGGCTAGCGGGGGCACAGATACGCAGTATTTT. Protein product: CASSRTASGGTDTQYF.

This clonotype came up a few times. The J gene is TRBJ1-6, the V gene TRBV20-1, with D perhaps matching TRBD1 (5 bases). Germline V CDR1 and CDR2: DFQATT, SNEGSKA (reference sequence). The germline V and J ends were trimmed by 0 bases and 8 bases, with 8 bases remaining between them. The CDR3 length is 13 residues. The CDR3 sequence: CSARDPGDSPLHF. The CDR3 bases are TGCAGTGCTAGAGATCCGGGGGATTCACCCCTCCACTTT.

The chain couples TRBV7-9 to TRBJ1-2; 9 bases line up with TRBD1. The germline CDR1 and CDR2 sequences are SEHNR and FQNEAQ (reference sequence). The CDR3 contains 14 residues. The V and J ends lost 0 bases and 8 bases, in that order; junction bases with no gene match: 4. The CDR3 loop reads CASSLALDRGGYTF. CDR3 sequence (DNA): TGTGCCAGCAGCTTAGCGTTGGACAGGGGCGGCTACACCTTC.

This rearrangement joins TRBV12-3 or TRBV12-4 to TRBJ2-1; 12 bases align to TRBD2. V was clipped by 4 bases and J by 7 bases; unmatched bases: 11. The CDR3 is 17 amino acids. CDR3 DNA: TGTGCCAGCAGTTCACGGCTAGCGGGAGGGCCGGGGAATGAGCAGTTCTTC. This sequence encodes CASSSRLAGGPGNEQFF.

The chain combines TRBV7-9 with TRBJ2-1; D might be TRBD1 or TRBD2, each matching 5 bases. Looked up from germline, CDR1 is SEHNR and CDR2 is FQNEAQ (reference sequence). The ends were cut back, 3 bases at V and 3 bases at J, with 18 bases in the middle. The CDR3 is made up of 17 amino acids. CDR3 region: CASSFAGRGGLYNEQFF. CDR3 bases: TGTGCCAGCAGCTTTGCGGGTCGGGGCGGGCTCTACAATGAGCAGTTCTTC.

The chain employs TRBV7-2 and TRBJ1-1; TRBD1 might be the D (5 bases). The germline CDR1 and CDR2 sequences are SGHTA and FQGNSA. V gave up 3 bases and J gave up 1 base, with 9 bases separating them. This CDR3 is 14 amino acids long. The CDR3 sequence: CASSLVDRNTEAFF. CDR3 sequence (DNA): TGTGCCAGCAGCTTGGTTGACAGGAACACTGAAGCTTTCTTT.

The sample holds a few counts of this clonotype. The V call is TRBV5-1, the J call TRBJ2-1, with D possibly matching TRBD2 (5 bases). The germline CDR1 and CDR2 sequences are SGHRS and YFSETQ. This CDR3 has 16 residues. Trimming shortened V by 4 bases and J by 0 bases, and 14 bases separated the two germline ends. The CDR3 protein is CASSPAVRLSYNEQFF. The DNA for the CDR3 is TGCGCCAGCAGCCCAGCGGTCCGCCTCTCCTACAATGAGCAGTTCTTC.

This clonotype occurred many times. V and J are TRBV6-1 and TRBJ2-3, with 11 nucleotides matching TRBD1. Germline-derived CDR1 and CDR2 are MNHNS and SASEGT. This CDR3 spans 14 amino acids. Germline trimming cut 4 bases from V and 4 bases from J; bases unmatched to any gene: 1. CDR3 loop: CASSAGQGADTQYF. For the CDR3, the DNA is TGTGCCAGCAGTGCGGGACAGGGGGCAGATACGCAGTATTTT.

This clonotype was seen more than once but under ten times. The J gene is TRBJ2-7, the V gene TRBV12-3 or TRBV12-4; the match to TRBD1 covers 8 bases. CDR3 length: 13 amino acids. Trimming at V came to 4 bases and at J to 5 bases, leaving 4 bases not matched to a gene. CDR3 coding DNA: TGTGCCAGCAGTTCCAGGGGGCCCAACGAGCAGTACTTC. The encoded protein is CASSSRGPNEQYF.

This clonotype has more than one count but fewer than ten. This chain connects TRBV29-1 to TRBJ2-7, with TRBD2 identical over 7 bases. The CDR3 has 13 amino acids. Germline-derived CDR1 and CDR2 are SQVTM and ANQGSEA. The V gene end was trimmed by 5 bases and the J gene end by 3 bases; junction bases not matched to a gene: 7. CDR3 region: CSVLWEGDYEQYF. Written as DNA, the CDR3 is TGCAGCGTTCTGTGGGAGGGCGACTACGAGCAGTACTTC.

The J gene is TRBJ2-7, the V gene TRBV7-8; D is perhaps TRBD2 (6 bases). The CDR3 sequence is 15 residues long. Germline V gene data show CDR1 as SGHVS and CDR2 as FQNEAQ. With 3 bases removed from V and 4 bases from J, the gap between germline ends came to 16 bases. CDR3 nucleotides: TGTGCCAGCAGCTTTAGCCGGGACTTCCCTTACGAGCAGTACTTC. Its protein product is CASSFSRDFPYEQYF.

The chain links TRBV5-1 to TRBJ1-2, with 11 bases aligning to TRBD1. From germline, CDR1 is SGHRS and CDR2 YFSETQ. With 0 bases clipped from V and 8 bases from J, the junction kept 6 bases outside the gene matches. The CDR3 has 15 amino acids. The CDR3 nucleotides read TGCGCCAGCAGCTTGGAATCCGGGACAGGGGGAGGCTACACCTTC. It specifies CASSLESGTGGGYTF.

This clonotype has a handful of counts. The rearrangement joins TRBV9 to TRBJ2-1; a weak D match, TRBD2 (6 bases). Trimming left V 7 bases short and J 6 bases short, with 17 bases between. This CDR3 contains 14 residues. The germline gives CDR1 SGDLS, CDR2 YYNGEE. This chain's CDR3 is CASHPTDYSNEQFF. The CDR3 DNA reads TGTGCCAGCCACCCCACGGACTATAGCAATGAGCAGTTCTTC.

This clonotype was seen only a few times. J is TRBJ1-4 and V is TRBV7-8; 11 bases fit TRBD1. The CDR3 length is 15 residues. The junction had 5 bases not matched to a gene; V was cut back by 3 bases and J by 8 bases. Germline V CDR1 and CDR2: SGHVS, FQNEAQ. The CDR3 coding sequence is TGTGCCAGCAGCTTGGGACAGGGGGTAATAGAAAAACTGTTTTTT. This codes for CASSLGQGVIEKLFF.

This rearrangement joins TRBV6-6 to TRBJ1-2; D unclear. From germline, CDR1 is MNHNY and CDR2 SVGAGI (reference sequence). The CDR3 covers 12 residues. V lost 0 bases to trimming and J lost 8 bases, with 7 bases between them. The CDR3 sequence is CASSYSEGGYTF. DNA of the CDR3: TGTGCCAGCAGTTACTCCGAGGGCGGCTACACCTTC.

CDR3 region: CASTPVGGNQPQHF. CDR3 DNA sequence: TGTGCCAGCACCCCTGTGGGGGGCAATCAGCCCCAGCATTTT. The chain employs TRBV27 and TRBJ1-5; maybe TRBD1 (5 bases). Germline loops: CDR1 MNHEY, CDR2 SMNVEV (reference sequence). V gave up 7 bases and J gave up 2 bases, with 12 bases separating them. CDR3 length equals 14 residues.

In its sample, this clonotype was seen many times. J is TRBJ2-1 and V is TRBV29-1; TRBD2 might be the D (5 bases). The CDR3 loop spans 10 amino acids. The germline V and J ends were trimmed by 3 bases and 8 bases, with 5 bases remaining between them. Germline loops: CDR1 SQVTM, CDR2 ANQGSEA. CDR3 DNA: TGCAGCGTTGAGAGGGATGAGCAGTTCTTC. Amino acids: CSVERDEQFF.

This chain links TRBV6-5 with TRBJ1-2; 8 positions agree with TRBD1. The CDR3 spans 15 residues. V gave up 5 bases and J gave up 2 bases; unmatched junction bases: 7. The V gene's germline CDR1 is MNHEY and CDR2 SVGAGI. The CDR3 nucleotides are TGTGCCAGCAGTCCTCTTGGACAGGGCAACTATGGCTACACCTTC. Translating gives CASSPLGQGNYGYTF.

The chain is built from TRBV12-5 and TRBJ2-1; TRBD2 agrees at 9 bases. With V trimmed by 4 bases and J by 15 bases, 13 bases remained unmatched. Germline-derived CDR1 and CDR2 are LGHNT and FRNRAP. The CDR3 sequence is 14 residues long. Here the CDR3 reads CASGSGSGGNIPFF. CDR3 DNA sequence: TGTGCTAGTGGTTCTGGTAGCGGGGGTAATATCCCGTTCTTC.

Details on this clonotype: One base away lies a much larger clone, so this may be a sequencing read error. The V call is TRBV7-2, the J call TRBJ2-3; D not resolved. This CDR3 is 13 amino acids long. CDR1 and CDR2 from the germline V gene are SGHTA and FQGNSA. Between the trimmed V and J ends, which lost 0 bases and 4 bases, there was a span of 5 bases. For the CDR3, the DNA is TGTGCCAGCAGCTTAGCGGCGGCAGATACGCAGTATTTT. This translates into CASSLAAADTQYF.

This chain joins TRBV5-1 and TRBJ2-3; 10 bases align to TRBD1. This CDR3 is built from 18 residues. CDR1 SGHRS and CDR2 YFSETQ come from the germline V gene. Trimming removed 0 bases from V and 1 base from J; junction bases left unmatched: 8. In DNA, the CDR3 is TGCGCCAGCAGCTTGGTCCCCGCCGGGACAGGGGGCACAGATACGCAGTATTTT. Protein product: CASSLVPAGTGGTDTQYF.